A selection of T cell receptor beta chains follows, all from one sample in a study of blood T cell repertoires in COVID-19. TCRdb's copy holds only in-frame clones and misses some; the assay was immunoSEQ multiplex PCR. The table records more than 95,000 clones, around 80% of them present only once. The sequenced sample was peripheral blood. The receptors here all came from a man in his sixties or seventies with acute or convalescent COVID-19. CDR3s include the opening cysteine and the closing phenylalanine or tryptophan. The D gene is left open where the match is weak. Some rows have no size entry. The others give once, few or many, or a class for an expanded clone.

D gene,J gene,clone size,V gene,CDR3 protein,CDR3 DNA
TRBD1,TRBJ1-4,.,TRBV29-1,CSARTGPTNEKLFF,TGCAGCGCCCGGACAGGGCCAACTAATGAAAAACTGTTTTTT
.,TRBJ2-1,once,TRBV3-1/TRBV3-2,CASSQDVSSFNEQFF,TGTGCCAGCAGCCAAGATGTTAGTAGCTTCAATGAGCAGTTCTTC
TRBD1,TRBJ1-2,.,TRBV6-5,CASSGQGAGGYTF,TGTGCCAGCAGCGGACAGGGGGCGGGTGGCTACACCTTC
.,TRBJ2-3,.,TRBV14,CASSQVAAKDTQYF,TGTGCCAGCAGCCAAGTTGCGGCGAAAGATACGCAGTATTTT
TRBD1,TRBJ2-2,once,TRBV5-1,CASSLQGAPNGELFF,TGCGCCAGCAGCTTACAGGGGGCGCCGAACGGGGAGCTGTTTTTT
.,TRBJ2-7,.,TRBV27,CASSNIPRSYEQYF,TGTGCCAGCAGTAATATCCCCAGAAGTTACGAGCAGTACTTC
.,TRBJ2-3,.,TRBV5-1,CASSVGTSSTDTQYF,TGCGCCAGCAGCGTGGGGACAAGTAGCACAGATACGCAGTATTTT
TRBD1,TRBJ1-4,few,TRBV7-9,CASSEGTVVEKLFF,TGTGCCAGCAGCGAAGGGACAGTCGTTGAAAAACTGTTTTTT
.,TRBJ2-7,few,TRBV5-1,CASSLAGRGYEQYF,TGCGCCAGCAGCTTGGCGGGCAGGGGATACGAGCAGTACTTC
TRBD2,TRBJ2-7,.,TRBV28,CASRNPTSGGYYEQYF,TGTGCCAGCAGAAACCCGACTAGCGGGGGATACTACGAGCAGTACTTC